Listed below are T cell receptor beta chains from one sample, sequenced in a study of tumor and adjacent non-tumor tissue in lung cancer. TCRdb analysed the multiplex PCR reads with MiXCR anew, one entry per CDR3 protein. Of about 93,000 distinct CDR3 sequences in the sample, 65% to 75% were seen once. Sequencing was done on a sample of lung tumor tissue. The receptor source for this set is a man between 60 and 75 years old with non-small cell lung cancer. The CDR3 runs from the conserved cysteine through the conserved F or W. The order of the fields is clone size, D gene, CDR3 length, V gene, J gene, CDR3 DNA, CDR3 protein. The D gene is left open where the match is weak. The size of a clone is reported for some rows only, either as once, few or many, or as a class for expanded clones.

>NA|NA|14|TRBV5-1|TRBJ2-2
TGCGCCAGCAACTCCGGGCGGCCAACCTGGGAGCTGTTTTTT
CASNSGRPTWELFF
>NA|NA|14|TRBV5-5|TRBJ1-2
TGTGCCAGCAGCTTGAGTGCCAGAACCTATGATTACACCTTC
CASSLSARTYDYTF
>NA|TRBD1|14|TRBV5-4|TRBJ1-5
TGTGCCAGCAGTTTGGGACAGAGCACAGATACGCAGCATTTT
CASSLGQSTDTQHF
>NA|TRBD2|15|TRBV6-2/TRBV6-3|TRBJ2-1
TGTGCTAGCAGGTCTAGCGGGAGGGAGTACAGTGAGCAGTTCTTC
CASRSSGREYSEQFF
>once|TRBD1|16|TRBV6-2/TRBV6-3|TRBJ2-7
TGTGCCAGCAGCCCCACCCGGACAGGGGGCGGTTACGAGCGGTACTTC
CASSPTRTGGGYERYF
>few|NA|17|TRBV7-6|TRBJ2-6
TGTGCCAGCAGCACAGCCGCGACTTTAGCTGGGGCCAACGTCCTGACTTTC
CASSTAATLAGANVLTF
>NA|NA|15|TRBV4-1|TRBJ2-1
TGCGCCAGCAGCCAAGAGACTAGGGGCAGCAATGAGCAATTCTTC
CASSQETRGSNEQFF
>NA|TRBD1|14|TRBV29-1|TRBJ1-1
TGCAACGTGGATAAGGGACAGATCTACACTGAAGCTTTCTTT
CNVDKGQIYTEAFF
>NA|NA|13|TRBV6-5|TRBJ1-1
TGTGCCAGCAGAATGAAAGATAACACTGAAACTTTCTTT
CASRMKDNTETFF
>many|NA|12|TRBV28|TRBJ2-5
TGTGCCAGCAGTCCAGGGGTAAAGACCCAGTACTTC
CASSPGVKTQYF
>NA|TRBD2|13|TRBV11-2|TRBJ2-1
TGTGCCAGCAGCTTAGGCGGGAGTCATGAGCAGTTCTTC
CASSLGGSHEQFF
>few|NA|13|TRBV28|TRBJ2-7
TGTGCCAGCAATCCCCTCGGCGGTTACGAGCAGTACTTC
CASNPLGGYEQYF
>many|NA|13|TRBV28|TRBJ1-5
TGTGCCAGCAGTCCTCCCGGGTTCCGGCCCCAGCATTTT
CASSPPGFRPQHF
>NA|NA|12|TRBV5-1|TRBJ2-1
TGCGCCAGCAACTTGGGAAGCAATGAGCAGTTCTTC
CASNLGSNEQFF
>many|NA|14|TRBV28|TRBJ2-4
TGTGCCAGCACGGAGGGGGGACAGTTACACATTCAGTACTTC
CASTEGGQLHIQYF
>NA|NA|11|TRBV29-1|TRBJ2-3
TGCAGCGTGAAGGGGTCAGATACGCAGTATTTT
CSVKGSDTQYF
>many|NA|16|TRBV12-3/TRBV12-4|TRBJ1-1
TGTGCCAGCAAACATCTTGGGGCAGGAGGCACCACTGAAGCTTTCTTT
CASKHLGAGGTTEAFF
>NA|NA|16|TRBV12-3/TRBV12-4|TRBJ2-3
TGTGCCAGCAACGGTTCATGGGGGTCCCCCACAGATACGCAGTATTTT
CASNGSWGSPTDTQYF
>NA|NA|12|TRBV6-6|TRBJ2-7
TGTGCCATCAGTTACCAGGATAACGAGCAGTACTTC
CAISYQDNEQYF
>NA|TRBD1|17|TRBV6-5|TRBJ2-5
TGTGCCAGCAGTTGCGGTCTGAGACAGGGGGCGGGGGAGACCCAGTACTTC
CASSCGLRQGAGETQYF
>NA|NA|14|TRBV6-2/TRBV6-3|TRBJ1-1
TGTGCCAGCGGTAGGGGGGGAGTGAATACTGAAGCTTTCTTT
CASGRGGVNTEAFF
>NA|NA|15|TRBV11-1|TRBJ2-3
TGTGCCAGCAGCTTGGCCAGGGCACTGTCAGATACGCAGTATTTT
CASSLARALSDTQYF
>NA|NA|12|TRBV6-2/TRBV6-3|TRBJ2-7
TGTGTCAGCAGTTACCCCAACTACGAGCAGCACTTC
CVSSYPNYEQHF
>NA|NA|12|TRBV10-2|TRBJ1-1
TGCGTCAGCAGTGAATCCGAGGGTACCGCTTTCTTT
CVSSESEGTAFF
>NA|NA|13|TRBV7-2|TRBJ1-2
TGTGCCAGCAGCTTAGTGGGGGGCGACGGCTACACCTTC
CASSLVGGDGYTF
>NA|NA|13|TRBV6-2/TRBV6-3|TRBJ2-7
TGTGCCAGCAGTTACCTGGAGGGGTTGGAGCAGTACTTC
CASSYLEGLEQYF
>many|NA|11|TRBV29-1|TRBJ2-7
TGCAGCGTCGACATAGGGTACGAGCAGTACTTC
CSVDIGYEQYF
>many|TRBD2|16|TRBV28|TRBJ2-1
TGTGCCAGCAGAAGGAGGGGAGCGGGAGTTAGCAATGAGCAGTTCTTC
CASRRRGAGVSNEQFF
>NA|NA|15|TRBV4-1|TRBJ1-2
TGCGCCAACAGCCAAGTCTCAGGAATCCACCATGGCTACACCTTC
CANSQVSGIHHGYTF
>NA|TRBD1|17|TRBV4-1|TRBJ1-1
TGTGCCAGCAGCCAAGCTTATGGGGACAGGGGAGGGATTGAAGCTTTCTTT
CASSQAYGDRGGIEAFF
>NA|NA|12|TRBV20-1|TRBJ1-1
TGCAGTGCTAGAGATTGGGGGGAGATTGCTTTCTTT
CSARDWGEIAFF
>NA|NA|12|TRBV20-1|TRBJ1-1
TGCAATACCTCGAGGGGGAACACTGAAGCTTTCTTT
CNTSRGNTEAFF
>NA|NA|11|TRBV6-2/TRBV6-3|TRBJ2-2
TGTGCCAGCGGGGACACCGATGAGCTGTTTTTT
CASGDTDELFF
>NA|NA|14|TRBV6-5|TRBJ1-5
TGTGCCTCCCATGCAGGGCTGGGGAATCAGCCCCAGCATTTT
CASHAGLGNQPQHF
>once|NA|14|TRBV12-3/TRBV12-4|TRBJ2-5
TGTGCCAGCAAAGTACAGAGGGTCAGAGAGACCCAGTACTTC
CASKVQRVRETQYF
>once|NA|14|TRBV5-1|TRBJ2-2
TGCGCCAGCAGCTGTTTGTCGACGGGCGGGGAGCTGTTTTTT
CASSCLSTGGELFF
>many|NA|13|TRBV6-6|TRBJ2-7
TGTGCCAGCAGTTACTCCGACAGCTACGAGCAGTACTTC
CASSYSDSYEQYF
>NA|NA|16|TRBV4-2|TRBJ1-6
TGTGCCAACAGCCAAGAAGGTGAGACCTATAATTCACCCCTCCACTTT
CANSQEGETYNSPLHF
>NA|NA|13|TRBV6-6|TRBJ2-1
TGTGCCAGCAGTCCCGTTGCATACAATGAGTACTTCTTC
CASSPVAYNEYFF
>NA|NA|11|TRBV29-1|TRBJ2-7
TGCAGCTTTAGGACATATTACGAGCAGTACTTC
CSFRTYYEQYF
>NA|NA|16|TRBV20-1|TRBJ1-2
TGCAGTGCTAGAATCCGGGGAGCAGGGTCACACTATGGCTACACCTTC
CSARIRGAGSHYGYTF
>NA|NA|13|TRBV4-2|TRBJ2-3
TGTGCCAGCAGCCTAGACACCACAGGTACGCAATATTTT
CASSLDTTGTQYF
>NA|TRBD2|14|TRBV6-1|TRBJ2-7
TGTGTCAGCAGTGACGGACTAGCGGTATACAAGCAGTACTTC
CVSSDGLAVYKQYF
>once|NA|16|TRBV20-1|TRBJ2-3
TGCAGTGCTCGCCTCTCAGCAGGGAACGTTAGGGGTACGCAGTATTTT
CSARLSAGNVRGTQYF
>NA|NA|14|TRBV29-1|TRBJ1-1
TGCAGCGTGGATAAGGATCAGATCAACACTGAAGCTTTCTTT
CSVDKDQINTEAFF
>once|NA|12|TRBV20-1|TRBJ2-7
TGCAGTACTAGGGTAGCGGATTATGAGCAGTACTTC
CSTRVADYEQYF
>NA|NA|15|TRBV4-2|TRBJ2-1
TGTGCCATCAGCCAAGGTAGTGGTACCTACAATGAGCAGTTCTTC
CAISQGSGTYNEQFF
>NA|NA|15|TRBV11-1|TRBJ1-6
TGTGCCAGCAGCTCGAAACAGGGTATTGGATCACCCCTCCACTTT
CASSSKQGIGSPLHF
>NA|NA|12|TRBV29-1|TRBJ2-5
TGCAGCGTCTGCCTAACGAGGGAGGCCCAGTACTTC
CSVCLTREAQYF
>many|NA|14|TRBV29-1|TRBJ2-5
TGCAGCGACCTGAAGTGGGGACTCCAAGAGACCCAGTACTTC
CSDLKWGLQETQYF
>NA|TRBD2|13|TRBV4-3|TRBJ2-2
TGCGCCAGCAGTGTTAGCGGGTTAGGGAAGCTGTTTTTT
CASSVSGLGKLFF
>many|NA|12|TRBV12-3/TRBV12-4|TRBJ1-2
TGTGCCAGCAGTTTGGGGGGGCATGGCTACACCTTC
CASSLGGHGYTF
>once|TRBD1|13|TRBV20-1|TRBJ2-7
TGCAGTGCAGAGGGCCTGTACCAGGGGGACCAGTACTTC
CSAEGLYQGDQYF
>NA|NA|15|TRBV12-3/TRBV12-4|TRBJ1-5
TGTGCCAGCAGGGATACGTTGGGCGGCAATCAGCCCCAGCATTTT
CASRDTLGGNQPQHF